Detailed here is one TCR beta chain. Its antigen is not known. The V gene lost 3 bases and the J gene lost 6 bases, with 6 bases spanning the gap. CDR3 length: 12 amino acids. The record originates from a study of spatial heterogeneity in lung cancer. Whole-study context: The study consistently detected more beta-chain than alpha-chain sequences. Findings and limits, study-wide: Ubiquitous, expanded tumor-derived TCRs were more frequently observed in blood at resection than at follow-up.

Time point described: sample taken at primary tumor resection. Sequencing was performed on whole RNA extracted from tumor and nontumor lung tissue, or from frozen PBMC, and the material was left unsorted. Each CDR3 protein is one row after TCRdb ran MiXCR on the 5' RACE reads. Of 50,000 to 65,000 distinct CDR3 sequences detected, 8.4% appear once; the ten largest clones hold about 15%. The chain carries TRBV12-3 or TRBV12-4 and TRBJ2-4; possibly TRBD1 for D (5 bases). This TCR was sampled from a female donor with early-stage non-small cell lung cancer. The sequencing used PBMCs, collected at surgery. This CDR3 reads CASSFRGNIQYF. The CDR3 DNA reads as TGTGCCAGCAGTTTTAGGGGAAACATTCAGTACTTC.